A selection of T cell receptor beta chains follows, all from one sample in a study of radiation and T cells in renal cell carcinoma. Here immunoSEQ multiplex PCR was the method, and the copy in TCRdb shows in-frame clones only, minus some. The data hold about 15,000 clones, with 55% to 70% observed a single time. This material consisted of tumor tissue, taken from a patient whose treatment included radiotherapy and nephrectomy. The receptors were gathered from a woman in her seventies with renal cell carcinoma. Each CDR3 is given without its conserved first and last residue. The order of the fields is CDR3 length, V gene, CDR3 protein.

13 | TRBV18 | ASSPRVPMNTEAF
12 | TRBV30 | AWTYLRSTDTQY
13 | TRBV2 | ASSLLAGQYNEQF
10 | TRBV28 | ATLQGISEAF
16 | TRBV6-4 | ASSDTCPLAGDGNEQF
17 | TRBV27 | ASSLFPPGQGMRADTQY
9 | TRBV20-1 | SARDDGGYT
11 | TRBV30 | AWSARPLYEQY
13 | TRBV2 | ASSEGQVSPGEAF
15 | TRBV19 | ASSTRSIGTLNEKLF
13 | TRBV6-1 | ASLRDASGADTQY
15 | TRBV5-5 | ASSFGQGSTLNTEAF
12 | TRBV5-1 | ASSLGTSSYEQY
13 | TRBV7-9 | ASSQEGTGAHEQY
12 | TRBV2 | ASSTPQDNSPLH
13 | TRBV19 | ASSIRARNTGELF
10 | TRBV5-6 | ASSLNRQTLH
13 | TRBV7-9 | ASSLSGTGYETQY
9 | TRBV6-6 | ASSRLGTIY
11 | TRBV19 | ASSIGRAYEQY
13 | TRBV6-5 | ASSRDRGMNTEAF
12 | TRBV6-5 | ASRSGGTNQPQH
12 | TRBV15 | ATSSQGASSEAF
14 | TRBV6-5 | ASSFSLTGSNQPQH
13 | TRBV2 | ASRGDRGLTDTQY
11 | TRBV5-1 | ASRIGQDHEQY
13 | TRBV10-3 | AIRGTDREKDGYT
14 | TRBV5-1 | ASSLSPLTDQETQY
13 | TRBV6-4 | ASSEGTSGYNEQF
9 | TRBV7-9 | ASSERWEQY
16 | TRBV2 | ASSDLTGKGRSYNEQF
13 | TRBV2 | ASSAGTGGDYGYT
15 | TRBV7-9 | ASSFLQGSGFTDTQY
14 | TRBV4-2 | ASSQDPGSRYNEQF
15 | TRBV4-1 | ASSQGIIGTRHNEQF
12 | TRBV27 | ASSPREVSYEQY
12 | TRBV27 | ASSLREGNYEQY
15 | TRBV14 | ARGGTSGKIVDYEQY
13 | TRBV7-9 | ASSLALGESDTQY
12 | TRBV7-9 | ASSVGSSYNEQF
13 | TRBV6-5 | ASSLGGGESGELF
14 | TRBV4-2 | ASSQDQGYSNQPQH
14 | TRBV6-4 | ASSDPTESSGNTIY
19 | TRBV5-1 | ASSQARTGVLFAQNFYGYT
13 | TRBV18 | ASSPGGPPRDTQY
12 | TRBV6-1 | ASGVNRANSPLH